This TCR beta chain is from a study of T cell clones after liver transplantation. Germline V lookup: CDR1 MGHDK, CDR2 SYGVNS. J was trimmed by 5 bases and V by 1 base; bases with no gene match: 11. The CDR3 is made up of 17 amino acids. As for this clone: Its antigen is unknown.

Study observations and caveats: In 5 of 8 subjects, circulating graft-donor-reactive CD4 TCRbeta sequences fell significantly after transplant.

Here immunoSEQ multiplex PCR was the method, and the copy in TCRdb shows in-frame clones only, minus some. The sample holds around 100,000 clones, 75% to 90% seen once. The origin of this receptor is a human donor who received a liver transplant. The rearrangement joins TRBV25-1 to TRBJ2-5, with 9 bases that match TRBD1. Material: CD4+ T cells from blood, obtained before liver transplant. The DNA for the CDR3 is TGTGCCAGCAGTGAATTAGGGACAGGGACCGACGCTGAGACCCAGTACTTC. This encodes CASSELGTGTDAETQYF.